This T cell receptor beta chain was recovered during a study of response to subunit inactivated influenza vaccine. This CDR3 has 12 residues. The V end was cut by 7 bases, the J end by 1 base, with 7 bases between. Germline loops: CDR1 SGHRS, CDR2 YFSETQ. MiXCR, run by TCRdb on the RT-PCR reads, gives a single entry per CDR3 protein. Of hundreds of thousands of distinct CDR3 sequences listed, 10% to 15% are singletons. The sample was PBMCs from blood, taken more than 35 days after vaccination. This sequence originates from a man in his forties or fifties who received an inactivated influenza vaccine. The rearrangement joins TRBV5-1 to TRBJ2-3; D unresolved. The CDR3 DNA reads TGCGCCAGCGCGGCAGGCACAGATACGCAGTATTTT. Its protein product is CASAAGTDTQYF.